The sequence of this T cell receptor (beta chain) was determined in a study of CD8+CD57+ T cells in acquired aplastic anemia. The overall study: The sorted CD4+ and CD8+ cells yielded an average around 3.2 ug of DNA.

CD8+CD57+ cell expansion, shown by flow cytometry, had occurred in the patients selected for sequencing. Each patient carried a diagnosis of severe acquired aplastic anemia. Losses at the gene ends were 0 bases for V and 4 bases for J; bases not matched to a gene: 3. In germline, CDR1 is LNHNV, CDR2 YYDKDF (reference sequence). This CDR3 contains 16 residues. Study-wide results and caveats: Under 35 was the count of CD8+ CDR3 sequences that patients shared with controls.

TCR beta VDJ and CDR3 profiles were obtained from a genomic DNA template. TCRdb re-analysed the reads in MiXCR, keeping a single row per CDR3 protein. The sample includes about 160,000 distinct CDR3 sequences, 65% to 75% of them seen just once. This clonotype appeared a few times. Its target is not known. The clonotype originates from a human donor with aplastic anemia. J is TRBJ2-1 and V is TRBV15; 10 nucleotides match TRBD2. Sequences were obtained from sorted CD4+, CD8+, or CD8+CD57+ T cells (not recorded which) from PBMCs. The CDR3 coding sequence is TGTGCCACCAGCAGAGAAGGACTAGCGGATTACAATGAGCAGTTCTTC. Translation: CATSREGLADYNEQFF.